These 23 T cell receptor beta chains were sequenced from one sample in a study of CD8+ T cells in alopecia areata (dated by TCRdb to the late 2010s). The time point label for this specimen denotes: about 4 weeks on oral tofacitinib. According to the study, the label for this sample's treatment or condition signals: oral pan-JAK inhibitor, 5-10 mg twice daily. Library preparation was by the immunoSEQ multiplex PCR assay. For TCR sequencing, RNA was extracted from every sample and reverse transcribed into cDNA to serve as template. TCRdb retrieved this table from immuneACCESS and kept in-frame rearrangements only. Not all clones are present; in checked studies, unresolved V genes account for under half, and no reason is known for the remainder. The sample profile shows some 200,000 clones; about 58% of them were found once. The ten largest clones represent around 1.6% of the sample. The specimen comprised CD4+ T cells sorted from blood, sampled at week 4, from a patient treated with tofacitinib. Source of these receptors: a human donor with alopecia areata.

This clone was seen only a few times. This rearrangement joins TRBV29-1 to TRBJ2-2, with D perhaps being TRBD1 or TRBD2 (5 bases each). Germline CDR1 and CDR2: SQVTM and ANQGSEA. The CDR3 totals 15 residues. V shed 4 bases and J shed 5 bases, with 17 bases lying between them. CDR3 sequence reads: CSVALIVRGTGELFF. The CDR3 nucleotides are TGCAGCGTTGCCCTAATCGTGAGGGGAACCGGGGAGCTGTTTTTT.

J is TRBJ2-5 and V is TRBV18; a weak D match, TRBD1 (6 bases). CDR1 and CDR2 from the germline V gene are KGHSH and LQKENI. The CDR3 totals 13 residues. Trimming took 2 bases from V and 4 from J, leaving 8 bases between them. The CDR3 sequence is CASSPRGGETQYF. CDR3 DNA sequence: TGTGCCAGCTCACCAAGAGGGGGAGAGACCCAGTACTTC.

The V and J genes are TRBV7-3 and TRBJ2-7; TRBD2 agrees at 12 bases. The V gene's germline CDR1 is SGHTA and CDR2 FQGTGA. J gave up 1 base and V 5 bases, and 3 bases lay outside the gene matches. The CDR3 runs to 15 residues. In nucleotides, the CDR3 is TGTGCCAGCAGCATCACTAGCGGGGGGTCCTACGAGCAGTACTTC. It encodes CASSITSGGSYEQYF. The full variable domain, with the rest looked up from reference TRBV7-3 and TRBJ2-7, is GAGVSQTPSNKVTEKGKYVELRCDPISGHTALYWYRQSLGQGPEFLIYFQGTGAADDSGLPNDRFFAVRPEGSVSTLKIQRTERGDSAVYLCASSITSGGSYEQYFGPGTRLTVT.

This sequence joins TRBV5-1 and TRBJ1-2; a weak D match, TRBD1 (6 bases). This CDR3 contains 16 residues. Germline V CDR1 and CDR2: SGHRS, YFSETQ. V lost 0 bases and J 2 bases, leaving 14 bases between the germline ends. The CDR3 reads CASSLAPRGTNYGYTF. The CDR3 DNA is TGCGCCAGCAGCTTGGCTCCCAGGGGAACCAACTATGGCTACACCTTC.

This sequence joins TRBV15 and TRBJ1-2; no clear D gene. Germline V gives CDR1 LNHNV, CDR2 YYDKDF (reference sequence). V lost 0 bases and J lost 8, with 7 bases in between. CDR3 length: 12 amino acids. The CDR3 here is CATSRDPGGYTF. The CDR3 DNA reads as TGTGCCACCAGCAGAGATCCGGGGGGCTACACCTTC.

This clone was observed once. The chain's CDR3 is CASTSQGGETQYF. The CDR3 DNA reads TGTGCCAGCACCTCACAGGGCGGCGAGACCCAGTACTTC. The chain joins TRBV6-1 to TRBJ2-5, with D maybe TRBD1 (6 bases). The V and J ends lost 7 bases and 5 bases respectively, with 14 bases between them. The CDR3 spans 13 residues. Germline assignment: CDR1 MNHNS and CDR2 SASEGT.

The rearrangement joins TRBV6-5 to TRBJ2-1; possibly TRBD2 for D (6 bases). This CDR3 has 13 amino acids. Germline V gives CDR1 MNHEY, CDR2 SVGAGI. V lost 2 bases and J 9 bases, leaving 11 bases between the germline ends. In nucleotides, the CDR3 is TGTGCCAGCAGTTACCAGCTGACTAGTGAGCAGTTCTTC. Protein sequence: CASSYQLTSEQFF.

The chain recombines TRBV30 with TRBJ1-1, with D maybe TRBD1 (6 bases). The V gene lost 1 base and the J gene lost 4 bases, with 10 bases spanning the gap. This CDR3 region has 13 residues. Germline loops: CDR1 GTSNPN, CDR2 SVGIG (reference sequence). The CDR3 loop reads CAWSGQGTTEAFF. The DNA for the CDR3 is TGTGCCTGGAGTGGCCAGGGGACCACTGAAGCTTTCTTT.

The DNA of the CDR3 is TGTGCCAGCAGACAAACAGGGTCAGCAGATACGCAGTATTTT. It encodes CASRQTGSADTQYF. The J gene is TRBJ2-3, the V gene TRBV11-2, with D perhaps matching TRBD1 (6 bases). This CDR3 has 14 amino acids. The V end lost 6 bases, the J end lost 4 bases, and 14 bases lay between the germline ends. Germline V CDR1 and CDR2: SGHAT, FQNNGV.

The V gene is TRBV6-1, the J gene TRBJ1-6, with TRBD1 as a possible D gene (6 bases). The CDR3 length is 15 residues. The V end was cut by 1 base, the J end by 9 bases, with 13 bases between. CDR1 is MNHNS, CDR2 SASEGT, per germline. CDR3 nucleotides: TGTGCCAGCAGTGAAGGGGGGCCTCTGGGTTCACCCCTCCACTTT. Amino acids: CASSEGGPLGSPLHF.

The chain uses TRBV18 and TRBJ2-7; no firm D call. V was cut by 3 bases and J by 3 bases, with 6 bases left in between. CDR1 KGHSH and CDR2 LQKENI come from the germline V gene. CDR3 length equals 12 residues. The CDR3 spells CASSPHGYEQYF. DNA for the CDR3: TGTGCCAGCTCACCCCACGGCTACGAGCAGTACTTC.

This clone was recorded a few times. CDR3 sequence reads: CATRDGMNTGELFF. DNA for the CDR3: TGTGCCACCCGGGACGGCATGAACACCGGGGAGCTGTTTTTT. The V and J genes are TRBV6-1 and TRBJ2-2; TRBD1 or TRBD2 may be the D gene (5 bases each). The V gene lost 10 bases and the J gene lost 1 base, with 13 bases spanning the gap. The CDR3 is made up of 14 amino acids. Germline V CDR1 and CDR2: MNHNS, SASEGT.

The V gene is TRBV25-1, the J gene TRBJ2-2, with D possibly being TRBD1 or TRBD2 (5 bases each). This CDR3 has 14 residues. The V gene's germline CDR1 is MGHDK and CDR2 SYGVNS. Trimming removed 1 base at V and 5 bases at J, with 8 bases between. The CDR3 sequence is CASSEWDETGELFF. DNA of the CDR3: TGTGCCAGCAGTGAATGGGACGAGACCGGGGAGCTGTTTTTT.

The chain has TRBV7-2 and TRBJ2-1; tentative D call: TRBD1 (5 bases). V shed 3 bases and J shed 4 bases, with 10 bases lying between them. Per germline, CDR1 SGHTA and CDR2 FQGNSA. The CDR3 is 14 amino acids. The CDR3 DNA follows: TGTGCCAGCAGCTTGGGCAGGGTATACAATGAGCAGTTCTTC. Encoded protein: CASSLGRVYNEQFF. Variable domain in full (rest from reference TRBV7-2 and TRBJ2-1): GAGVSQSPSNKVTEKGKDVELRCDPISGHTALYWYRQSLGQGLEFLIYFQGNSAPDKSGLPSDRFSAERTGGSVSTLTIQRTQQEDSAVYLCASSLGRVYNEQFFGPGTRLTVL.

The rearrangement joins TRBV7-2 to TRBJ1-2; D remains ambiguous. Germline assignment: CDR1 SGHTA and CDR2 FQGNSA. Trimming took off 11 bases at V and 4 bases at J, with 20 bases between the two ends. The CDR3 runs 14 residues. The DNA for the CDR3 is TGTGCCGCAGCAGCAGGTCCGGGGATCTATGGCTACACCTTC. It specifies CAAAAGPGIYGYTF.

This chain connects TRBV25-1 to TRBJ2-2; 7 nucleotides line up with TRBD1. CDR1 is MGHDK, CDR2 SYGVNS, per germline. J gave up 9 bases and V 0 bases, and 7 bases lay outside the gene matches. The CDR3 is 15 amino acids. CDR3 sequence (DNA): TGTGCCAGCAGTGAATACGAAACAGGGGATAGGGAGCTGTTTTTT. Translation gives CASSEYETGDRELFF.

The rearrangement joins TRBV5-1 to TRBJ2-6; no clear D gene. There are 16 residues in the CDR3. Germline V CDR1 and CDR2: SGHRS, YFSETQ. V lost 0 bases, J lost 2 bases, and 9 bases lay in between. The CDR3 DNA is TGCGCCAGCAGCTTGGAGTCTCTTGCTGGGGCCAACGTCCTGACTTTC. This encodes CASSLESLAGANVLTF.

This clone occurred many times. The chain combines TRBV30 with TRBJ2-3, with 7 bases identical to TRBD2. This CDR3 contains 11 residues. Trimming cost V 4 bases and J 10 bases; bases outside gene matches: 5. The germline gives CDR1 GTSNPN, CDR2 SVGIG (reference sequence). The CDR3 spells CAWTGGGPQYF. In DNA form, the CDR3 reads TGTGCCTGGACAGGCGGGGGTCCGCAGTATTTT.

This clone was recorded at least ten times. Within the sample, other DNA sequences also encode this same CDR3. The gene calls are TRBV14 and TRBJ1-1; D is ambiguous. The CDR3 covers 13 residues. Trimming removed 1 base from V and 8 bases from J, with 11 bases in between. Germline-derived CDR1 and CDR2 are SGHDN and FVKESK. CDR3 loop: CASSQGVWTEAFF. As DNA, the CDR3 is TGTGCCAGCAGCCAAGGGGTTTGGACCGAAGCTTTCTTT.

The V and J genes are TRBV4-3 and TRBJ2-1, with 9 bases identical to TRBD2. Germline CDR1 is LGHNA and CDR2 is YSLEER. V lost 1 base and J lost 8; bases outside the gene matches: 9. The CDR3 loop spans 16 amino acids. CDR3 bases: TGCGCCAGCAGCCAAGGTCTAGCGGGGACCTCGTATGAGCAGTTCTTC. Its translation: CASSQGLAGTSYEQFF.

The DNA for the CDR3 is TGTGCCAGCAGCGCCTCGGGACAGCGGAACACTGAAGCTTTCTTT. Amino acids: CASSASGQRNTEAFF. J is TRBJ1-1 and V is TRBV2; TRBD1 agrees at 7 bases. The CDR3 spans 15 residues. Germline-derived CDR1 and CDR2 are SNHLY and FYNNEI. The V and J ends lost 6 bases and 1 base, in that order; junction bases with no gene match: 8.

Remarks on this clone: At the DNA level, this CDR3 is encoded by other sequences in the same sample as well. The chain links TRBV19 to TRBJ2-1; D remains unclear. Looked up from germline, CDR1 is LNHDA and CDR2 is SQIVND (reference sequence). This CDR3 is 11 amino acids long. Trimming stripped 5 bases from V and 7 bases from J, with 6 bases between. This CDR3 reads CASSSKNEQFF. CDR3 nucleotides: TGTGCCAGTAGTTCGAAGAATGAGCAGTTCTTC. Full variable domain (remainder filled in from reference TRBV19 and TRBJ2-1): DGGITQSPKYLFRKEGQNVTLSCEQNLNHDAMYWYRQDPGQGLRLIYYSQIVNDFQKGDIAEGYSVSREKKESFPLTVTSAQKNPTAFYLCASSSKNEQFFGPGTRLTVL.

As to this clone: At the DNA level, this CDR3 is encoded by other sequences in the same sample as well. The genes are TRBV4-3 and TRBJ2-7; D call uncertain. The CDR3 has 15 residues. Germline V lookup: CDR1 LGHNA, CDR2 YSLEER. V was cut by 0 bases and J by 0 bases, with 9 bases left in between. CDR3 in amino acids: CASSQDAGRSYEQYF. The DNA for the CDR3 is TGCGCCAGCAGCCAAGATGCTGGACGCTCCTACGAGCAGTACTTC.